Below are 2 T cell receptor beta chains sequenced from a single sample in a study of shared clonotypes between healthy human individuals. The assay was immunoSEQ multiplex PCR, and TCRdb's table has in-frame clones only and misses some. The data show 2 million to 2.5 million clones, 90% to 96% seen once. Material for sequencing was naive CD4+ T cells sorted from blood. Stated subset: CD45RA+ positively selected. Receptors originate from a man aged 18 to 29 in good health.

The V call is TRBV28, the J call TRBJ1-2, with D possibly being TRBD1 (6 bases). The V gene's germline CDR1 is MDHEN and CDR2 SYDVKM. The V and J ends lost 6 bases and 1 base respectively, with 12 bases between them. The CDR3 runs 14 residues. In DNA form, the CDR3 reads TGTGCCAGCAGGAGGGGGGGTGATAACTATGGCTACACCTTC. Translating gives CASRRGGDNYGYTF.

The CDR3 reads CASSQDLDSVLSGANVLTF. The DNA of the CDR3 is TGCGCCAGCAGCCAAGATCTCGACAGCGTACTCTCTGGGGCCAACGTCCTGACTTTC. The chain joins TRBV4-1 to TRBJ2-6; TRBD1 is a possible D gene (5 bases). CDR3 size: 19 residues. Germline V gene lookup returns CDR1 MGHRA and CDR2 YSYEKL. V was pared by 0 bases and J by 0 bases, with 15 bases between.